The clone carrying this T cell receptor (beta chain) was observed a few times. What it binds is unknown. The sample comes from a study of beta chain features in type 1 diabetes. The study reverse transcribed the entire isolated RNA, so it sequenced expressed TCRB transcripts. About 3.6 million reads was the average for naive, central memory and regulatory T cell samples. Data came from immunoSEQ multiplex PCR; TCRdb stores just in-frame clones and leaves some out. The top ten hold 0.5% to 0.55% of the sample, which has some 190,000 clones, approximately 7.9% seen once. Study-level points and caveats: VDJ junctions in type 1 diabetes patients carried more deletions and fewer insertions. Moderate but significant shortening of TCRB CDR3s was recorded in all four CD4+ subsets from Type 1 diabetes patients. For patients, the naive, central memory and Treg TCRB repertoires appeared more alike than for healthy donors. Sequencing of cDNA might inflate the share of cells that strongly express TCR.

The sample consisted of central memory CD4+ T cells from blood. This clonotype originated in a man younger than 30 with type 1 diabetes.

The CDR3 sequence is CASSLAIDQPQHF. In nucleotides, the CDR3 is TGCGCCAGCAGCTTGGCGATAGATCAGCCCCAGCATTTT. The chain has TRBV5-1 and TRBJ1-5; D gene uncertain. The CDR3 runs 13 residues. Germline assignment: CDR1 SGHRS and CDR2 YFSETQ. V lost 0 bases, J lost 5 bases, and 6 bases lay in between.